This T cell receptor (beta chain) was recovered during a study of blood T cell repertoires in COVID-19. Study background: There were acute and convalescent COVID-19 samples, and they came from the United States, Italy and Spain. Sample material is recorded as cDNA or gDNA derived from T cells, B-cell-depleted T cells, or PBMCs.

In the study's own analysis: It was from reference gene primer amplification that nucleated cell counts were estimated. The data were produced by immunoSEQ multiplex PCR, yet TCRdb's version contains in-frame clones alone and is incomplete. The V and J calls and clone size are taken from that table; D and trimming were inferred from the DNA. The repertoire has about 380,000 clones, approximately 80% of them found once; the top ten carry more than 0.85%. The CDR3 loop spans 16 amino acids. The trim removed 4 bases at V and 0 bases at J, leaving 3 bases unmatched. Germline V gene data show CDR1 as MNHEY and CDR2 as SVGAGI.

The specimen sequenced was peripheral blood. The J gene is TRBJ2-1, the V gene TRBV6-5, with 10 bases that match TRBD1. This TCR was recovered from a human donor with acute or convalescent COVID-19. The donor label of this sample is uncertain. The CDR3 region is CASSSRTGGSYNEQFF. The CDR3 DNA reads TGTGCCAGCAGTTCTCGGACAGGGGGCTCCTACAATGAGCAGTTCTTC.